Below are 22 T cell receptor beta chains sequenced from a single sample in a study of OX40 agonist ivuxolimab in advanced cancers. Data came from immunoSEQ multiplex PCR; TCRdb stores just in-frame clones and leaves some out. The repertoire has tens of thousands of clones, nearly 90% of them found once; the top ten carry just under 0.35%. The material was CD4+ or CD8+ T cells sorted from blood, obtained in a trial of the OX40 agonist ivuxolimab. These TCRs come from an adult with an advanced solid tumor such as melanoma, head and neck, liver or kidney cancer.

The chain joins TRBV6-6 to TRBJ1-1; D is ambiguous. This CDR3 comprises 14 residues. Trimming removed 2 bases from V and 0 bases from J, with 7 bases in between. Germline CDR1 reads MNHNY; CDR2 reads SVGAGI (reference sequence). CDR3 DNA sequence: TGTGCCAGCAGTTACGGCACCTTGAACACTGAAGCTTTCTTT. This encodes CASSYGTLNTEAFF.

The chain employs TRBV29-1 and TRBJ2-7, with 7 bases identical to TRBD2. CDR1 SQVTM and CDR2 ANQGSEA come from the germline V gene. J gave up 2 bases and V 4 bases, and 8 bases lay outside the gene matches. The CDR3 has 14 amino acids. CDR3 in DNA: TGCAGCGTTGGCGGAGCGGGGAACACCTACGAGCAGTACTTC. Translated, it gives CSVGGAGNTYEQYF.

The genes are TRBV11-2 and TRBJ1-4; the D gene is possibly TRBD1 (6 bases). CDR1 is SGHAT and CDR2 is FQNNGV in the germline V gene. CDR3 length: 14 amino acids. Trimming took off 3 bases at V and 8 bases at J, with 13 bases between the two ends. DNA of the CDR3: TGTGCCAGCAGCTTCGGACAGAGGGGAGAAAAACTGTTTTTT. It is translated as CASSFGQRGEKLFF. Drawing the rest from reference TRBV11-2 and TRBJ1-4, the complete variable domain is EAGVAQSPRYKIIEKRQSVAFWCNPISGHATLYWYQQILGQGPKLLIQFQNNGVVDDSQLPKDRFSAERLKGVDSTLKIQPAKLEDSAVYLCASSFGQRGEKLFFGSGTQLSVL.

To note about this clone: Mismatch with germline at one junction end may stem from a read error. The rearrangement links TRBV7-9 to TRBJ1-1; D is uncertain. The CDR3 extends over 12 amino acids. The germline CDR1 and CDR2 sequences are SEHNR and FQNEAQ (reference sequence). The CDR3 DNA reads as TGTGCCAGCAGCTTAGAGGGCCGTCGCGGAGCTTTT. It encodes CASSLEGRRGAF.

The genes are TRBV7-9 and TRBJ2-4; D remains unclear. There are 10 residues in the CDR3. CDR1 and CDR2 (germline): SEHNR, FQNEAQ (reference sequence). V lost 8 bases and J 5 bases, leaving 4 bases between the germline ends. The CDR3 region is CASGQNIQYF. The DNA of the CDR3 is TGTGCCAGCGGTCAAAACATTCAGTACTTC.

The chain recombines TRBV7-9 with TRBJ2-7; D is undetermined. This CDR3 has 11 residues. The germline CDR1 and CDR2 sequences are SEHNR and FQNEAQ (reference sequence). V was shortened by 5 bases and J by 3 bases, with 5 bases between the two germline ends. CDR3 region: CASSLSYEQYF. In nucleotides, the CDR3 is TGTGCCAGCAGCCTCAGCTACGAGCAGTACTTC.

The DNA of the CDR3 is TGTGCCAGCAGGCCACCTACGCAGGGGAAACGGGATGAGCAGTTCTTC. It is translated as CASRPPTQGKRDEQFF. This rearrangement joins TRBV6-6 to TRBJ2-1, with D perhaps TRBD1 (6 bases). The CDR3 runs 16 residues. Germline lookup yields CDR1 MNHNY and CDR2 SVGAGI (reference sequence). Trimming left V 6 bases short and J 8 bases short, with 23 bases between.

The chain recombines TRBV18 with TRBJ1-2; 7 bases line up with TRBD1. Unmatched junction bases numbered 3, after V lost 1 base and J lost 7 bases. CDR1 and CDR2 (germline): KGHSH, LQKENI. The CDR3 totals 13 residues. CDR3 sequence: CASSPQGAGGYTF. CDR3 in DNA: TGTGCCAGCTCACCACAGGGGGCAGGTGGCTACACCTTC.

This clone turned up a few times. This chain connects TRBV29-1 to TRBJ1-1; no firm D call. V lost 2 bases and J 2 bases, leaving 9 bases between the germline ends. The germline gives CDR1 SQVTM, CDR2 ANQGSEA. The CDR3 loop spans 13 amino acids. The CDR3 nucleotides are TGCAGCGTTGAAACACAGCGAAACACTGAAGCTTTCTTT. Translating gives CSVETQRNTEAFF.

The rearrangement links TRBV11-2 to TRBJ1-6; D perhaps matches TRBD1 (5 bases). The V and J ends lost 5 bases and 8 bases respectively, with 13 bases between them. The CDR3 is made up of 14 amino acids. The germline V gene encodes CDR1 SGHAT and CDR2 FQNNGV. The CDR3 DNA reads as TGTGCCAGCAGCACCAGGGTACGTGATTCACCCCTCCACTTT. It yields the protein CASSTRVRDSPLHF.

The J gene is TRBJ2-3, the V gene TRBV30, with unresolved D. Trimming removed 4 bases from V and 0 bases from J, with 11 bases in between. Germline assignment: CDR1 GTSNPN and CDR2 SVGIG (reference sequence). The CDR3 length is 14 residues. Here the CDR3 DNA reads TGTGCCTGGAAAGACCCATATAGCACAGATACGCAGTATTTT. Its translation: CAWKDPYSTDTQYF.

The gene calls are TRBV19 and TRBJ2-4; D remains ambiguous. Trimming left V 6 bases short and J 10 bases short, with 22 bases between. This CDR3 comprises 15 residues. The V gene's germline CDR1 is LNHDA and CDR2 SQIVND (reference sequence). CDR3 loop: CASRPKVADTEIQYF. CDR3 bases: TGTGCCAGTAGGCCTAAGGTGGCGGATACAGAAATTCAGTACTTC. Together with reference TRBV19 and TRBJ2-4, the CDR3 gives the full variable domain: DGGITQSPKYLFRKEGQNVTLSCEQNLNHDAMYWYRQDPGQGLRLIYYSQIVNDFQKGDIAEGYSVSREKKESFPLTVTSAQKNPTAFYLCASRPKVADTEIQYFGAGTRLSVL.

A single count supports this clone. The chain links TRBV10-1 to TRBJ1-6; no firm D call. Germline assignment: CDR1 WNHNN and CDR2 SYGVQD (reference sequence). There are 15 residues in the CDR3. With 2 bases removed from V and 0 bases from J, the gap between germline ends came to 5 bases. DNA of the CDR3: TGCGCCAGCAGTGAGGCAGTCTCCTATAATTCACCCCTCCACTTT. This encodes CASSEAVSYNSPLHF.

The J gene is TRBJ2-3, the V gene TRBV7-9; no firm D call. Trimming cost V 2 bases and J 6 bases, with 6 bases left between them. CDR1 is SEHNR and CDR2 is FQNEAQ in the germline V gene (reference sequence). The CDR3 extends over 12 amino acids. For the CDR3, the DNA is TGTGCCAGCAGCTTAAGTATTGATACGCAGTATTTT. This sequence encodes CASSLSIDTQYF.

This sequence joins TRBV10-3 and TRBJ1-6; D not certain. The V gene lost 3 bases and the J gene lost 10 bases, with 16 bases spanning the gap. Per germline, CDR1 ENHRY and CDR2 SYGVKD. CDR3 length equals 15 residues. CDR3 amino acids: CAISERTPIGSPLHF. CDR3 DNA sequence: TGTGCCATCAGTGAAAGGACGCCAATTGGCTCACCCCTCCACTTT.

The CDR3 sequence: CASTGQGHEQYF. The DNA for the CDR3 is TGTGCCAGCACCGGACAGGGCCACGAGCAGTACTTC. This chain links TRBV2 with TRBJ2-7; 8 nucleotides match TRBD1. J gave up 5 bases and V 7 bases, and 4 bases lay outside the gene matches. Germline V gene data show CDR1 as SNHLY and CDR2 as FYNNEI. The CDR3 totals 12 residues.

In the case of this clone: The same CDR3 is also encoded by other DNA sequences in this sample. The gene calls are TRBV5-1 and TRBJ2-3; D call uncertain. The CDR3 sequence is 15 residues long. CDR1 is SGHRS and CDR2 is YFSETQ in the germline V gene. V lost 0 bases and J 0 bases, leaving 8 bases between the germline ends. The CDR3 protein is CASSLDRTSTDTQYF. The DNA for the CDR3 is TGCGCCAGCAGCTTGGACAGAACTAGCACAGATACGCAGTATTTT.

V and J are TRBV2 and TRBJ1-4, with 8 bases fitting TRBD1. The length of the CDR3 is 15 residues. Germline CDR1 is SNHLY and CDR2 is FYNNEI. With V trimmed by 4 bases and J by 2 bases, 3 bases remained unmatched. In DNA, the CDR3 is TGTGCCAGCAGTGGACAGGGGTTTACTAATGAAAAACTGTTTTTT. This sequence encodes CASSGQGFTNEKLFF.

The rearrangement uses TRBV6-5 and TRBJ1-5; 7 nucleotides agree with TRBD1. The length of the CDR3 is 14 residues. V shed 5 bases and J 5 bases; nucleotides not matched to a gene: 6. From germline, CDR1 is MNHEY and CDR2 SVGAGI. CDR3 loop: CASSPRQGYQPQHF. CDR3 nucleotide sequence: TGTGCCAGCAGTCCGAGACAGGGCTATCAGCCCCAGCATTTT.

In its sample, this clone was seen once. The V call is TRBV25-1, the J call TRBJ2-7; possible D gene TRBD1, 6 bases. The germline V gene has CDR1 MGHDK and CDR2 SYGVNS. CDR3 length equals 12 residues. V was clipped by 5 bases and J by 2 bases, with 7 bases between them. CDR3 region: CASSQGPYEQYF. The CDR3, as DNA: TGTGCCAGCAGTCAGGGGCCCTACGAGCAGTACTTC.

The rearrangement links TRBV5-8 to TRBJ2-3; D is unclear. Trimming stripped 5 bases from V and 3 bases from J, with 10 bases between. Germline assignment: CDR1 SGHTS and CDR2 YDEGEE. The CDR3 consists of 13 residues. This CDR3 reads CASSHGRTDTQYF. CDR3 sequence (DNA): TGTGCCAGCAGTCACGGACGGACAGATACGCAGTATTTT.

The CDR3 loop reads CASSESGVLLATEAFF. As DNA, the CDR3 is TGTGCCAGCAGTGAATCGGGGGTCTTGCTCGCCACTGAAGCTTTCTTT. This chain connects TRBV2 to TRBJ1-1, with a possible D match to TRBD1 (5 bases). The V end lost 2 bases, the J end lost 4 bases, and 17 bases lay between the germline ends. Germline CDR1 is SNHLY and CDR2 is FYNNEI. This CDR3 region has 16 residues.